The 27 T cell receptor beta chains below were found in one sample sequenced in a study of cytomegalovirus exposure and HLA in healthy donors. Vbeta (60) and Jbeta (13) primers were used in the PCR. TCRdb's copy holds only in-frame clones and misses some; the assay was immunoSEQ multiplex PCR. Among some 130,000 clones listed, 82% were seen once. The specimen sequenced was PBMCs. Receptor source: a male donor in good health and CMV-seropositive.

V is TRBV7-2 and J is TRBJ1-5, with a tentative D call TRBD1 (5 bases). The CDR3 consists of 15 residues. Germline assignment: CDR1 SGHTA and CDR2 FQGNSA. The ends were cut back, 11 bases at V and 3 bases at J, with 20 bases in the middle. The CDR3 region has the DNA TGTGCCTTACCCCAGGGAATGATAGCCAATCAGCCCCAGCATTTT. Translated, it gives CALPQGMIANQPQHF.

The chain is built from TRBV7-2 and TRBJ2-7; a weak D match, TRBD1 (5 bases). The CDR3 runs to 14 residues. The V gene's germline CDR1 is SGHTA and CDR2 FQGNSA. V shed 4 bases and J shed 3 bases, with 13 bases lying between them. The CDR3: CASSSRVGHYEQYF. For the CDR3, the DNA is TGTGCCAGCAGCTCCAGGGTGGGCCACTACGAGCAGTACTTC.

V usage is TRBV4-2 and J usage is TRBJ1-2; no clear D. Trimming cost V 1 base and J 0 bases, with 9 bases left between them. The CDR3 is 15 amino acids. The germline gives CDR1 LGHNA, CDR2 YNFKEQ. CDR3 in DNA: TGTGCCAGCAGCCAAGTCGGAGATTCTAACTATGGCTACACCTTC. The encoded protein is CASSQVGDSNYGYTF.

This clone appeared a few times. This chain connects TRBV6-7 to TRBJ1-4; TRBD1 is a possible D gene (6 bases). TRBV6-7 is placed among ORFs of uncertain function. The CDR3 spans 15 residues. Trimming removed 0 bases from V and 6 bases from J, with 11 bases in between. The CDR3 sequence: CASSYSTRGHEKLFF. The CDR3 DNA reads as TGTGCCAGCAGTTACTCGACCAGGGGTCATGAAAAACTGTTTTTT.

V usage is TRBV18 and J usage is TRBJ2-2, with a weak D call TRBD2 (5 bases). Germline values: CDR1 KGHSH, CDR2 LQKENI. The CDR3 has 15 residues. V was shortened by 3 bases and J by 2 bases, with 10 bases between the two germline ends. The CDR3 DNA is TGTGCCAGCTCACCGGTCGGGGAAAACACCGGGGAGCTGTTTTTT. It translates to CASSPVGENTGELFF.

The CDR3 sequence: CASSTVDTHTYEQYF. Written as DNA, the CDR3 is TGTGCCAGCAGCACGGTAGACACTCATACCTACGAGCAGTACTTC. The gene calls are TRBV5-6 and TRBJ2-7; D gene unclear. The germline CDR1 and CDR2 sequences are SGHDT and YYEEEE. V was clipped by 4 bases and J by 2 bases, with 16 bases between them. The CDR3 is made up of 15 amino acids. The entire variable domain, with the rest obtained from reference TRBV5-6 and TRBJ2-7, is as follows: DAGVTQSPTHLIKTRGQQVTLRCSPKSGHDTVSWYQQALGQGPQFIFQYYEEEERQRGNFPDRFSGHQFPNYSSELNVNALLLGDSALYLCASSTVDTHTYEQYFGPGTRLTVT.

This clone has only a few counts. The chain joins TRBV5-1 to TRBJ1-4; 7 bases line up with TRBD1. This CDR3 region has 16 residues. V lost 3 bases, J lost 5 bases, and 10 bases stayed unmatched. Looked up from germline, CDR1 is SGHRS and CDR2 is YFSETQ. CDR3 in amino acids: CASSSYGQETNEKLFF. The CDR3 nucleotides are TGCGCCAGCAGCTCTTACGGACAGGAGACCAATGAAAAACTGTTTTTT.

This clone was counted between two and nine times. Other nucleotide sequences from this sample produce the same CDR3. This sequence joins TRBV7-2 and TRBJ2-7, with a tentative D call TRBD2 (6 bases). CDR3 length: 14 amino acids. V lost 0 bases, J lost 0 bases, and 6 bases lay in between. Germline V gene lookup returns CDR1 SGHTA and CDR2 FQGNSA. The CDR3 spells CASSLAGGSYEQYF. In DNA form, the CDR3 reads TGTGCCAGCAGCTTAGCCGGGGGCTCCTACGAGCAGTACTTC.

V is TRBV9 and J is TRBJ2-1; 12 nucleotides match TRBD2. J lost 6 bases, V lost 4 bases, and 11 bases had no gene match. Germline V gene data show CDR1 as SGDLS and CDR2 as YYNGEE. This CDR3 has 17 amino acids. CDR3 nucleotides: TGTGCCAGCAGCCCACGCGGACTAGCGGGATCTCTCAATGAGCAGTTCTTC. This codes for CASSPRGLAGSLNEQFF. Based on the CDR3 plus reference TRBV9 and TRBJ2-1, the full variable domain is DSGVTQTPKHLITATGQRVTLRCSPRSGDLSVYWYQQSLDQGLQFLIQYYNGEERAKGNILERFSAQQFPDLHSELNLSSLELGDSALYFCASSPRGLAGSLNEQFFGPGTRLTVL.

V usage is TRBV5-1 and J usage is TRBJ1-1; 7 nucleotides align to TRBD1. Germline V gene lookup returns CDR1 SGHRS and CDR2 YFSETQ. V gave up 5 bases and J gave up 6 bases; unmatched junction bases: 7. The CDR3 sequence is 13 residues long. Here the CDR3 DNA reads TGCGCCAGCAGGTATCTTCAGGGGGCTGAAGCTTTCTTT. Its protein is CASRYLQGAEAFF. Looking up the rest from reference TRBV5-1 and TRBJ1-1 gives the full variable domain: KAGVTQTPRYLIKTRGQQVTLSCSPISGHRSVSWYQQTPGQGLQFLFEYFSETQRNKGNFPGRFSGRQFSNSRSEMNVSTLELGDSALYLCASRYLQGAEAFFGQGTRLTVV.

The chain carries TRBV6-5 and TRBJ1-6, with TRBD1 identical over 8 bases. In germline, CDR1 is MNHEY, CDR2 SVGAGI. The CDR3 covers 14 residues. With V trimmed by 6 bases and J by 9 bases, 7 bases remained unmatched. The DNA for the CDR3 is TGTGCCAGCAGAGAGGACAGGGAGGTTTCACCCCTCCACTTT. It yields the protein CASREDREVSPLHF.

The chain has TRBV7-8 and TRBJ1-4; 9 bases match TRBD1. This CDR3 comprises 15 residues. Trimming took 4 bases from V and 8 from J; bases not matched to a gene: 8. The germline V gene encodes CDR1 SGHVS and CDR2 FQNEAQ. The CDR3 reads CASSWGQGGREKLFF. CDR3 DNA: TGTGCCAGCAGCTGGGGACAGGGAGGAAGAGAAAAACTGTTTTTT.

This chain links TRBV5-1 with TRBJ1-2; D might be TRBD1 (6 bases). The CDR3 extends over 13 amino acids. V gave up 3 bases and J gave up 9 bases, with 15 bases separating them. Germline V CDR1 and CDR2: SGHRS, YFSETQ. This CDR3 reads CASSSGTPARYTF. The CDR3 coding sequence is TGCGCCAGCAGCTCAGGGACACCGGCTCGCTACACCTTC.

This chain connects TRBV27 to TRBJ1-4, with D possibly matching TRBD1 (5 bases). Germline V gene data show CDR1 as MNHEY and CDR2 as SMNVEV (reference sequence). V gave up 7 bases and J gave up 6 bases, with 9 bases separating them. The CDR3 sequence is 12 residues long. Here the CDR3 reads CASNGGDEKLFF. DNA for the CDR3: TGTGCCAGCAACGGGGGGGATGAAAAACTGTTTTTT.

The V call is TRBV5-5, the J call TRBJ2-5; D is possibly TRBD2 (6 bases). Germline CDR1 is SGHKS and CDR2 is YYEKEE (reference sequence). V was shortened by 4 bases and J by 0 bases, with 10 bases between the two germline ends. The CDR3 has 14 residues. CDR3 DNA: TGTGCCAGCAGCCCCGGGGACTACCAAGAGACCCAGTACTTC. It specifies CASSPGDYQETQYF.

The chain uses TRBV29-1 and TRBJ2-1; no firm D call. CDR3 size: 15 residues. Germline CDR1 SQVTM, CDR2 ANQGSEA. V dropped 4 bases and J dropped 0 bases, with 13 bases sitting between them. The CDR3 spells CSVGLRMSSYNEQFF. The DNA of the CDR3 is TGCAGCGTTGGTCTTCGTATGAGCTCCTACAATGAGCAGTTCTTC.

The V and J genes are TRBV19 and TRBJ2-3; tentatively, D is TRBD1 (5 bases). From germline, CDR1 is LNHDA and CDR2 SQIVND (reference sequence). This CDR3 spans 15 amino acids. Trimming stripped 4 bases from V and 5 bases from J, with 16 bases between. The CDR3: CASSRGETSKDTQYF. CDR3 DNA: TGTGCCAGTAGTAGGGGCGAAACTTCTAAAGATACGCAGTATTTT.

This clone is a singleton in its sample. The chain combines TRBV11-1 with TRBJ2-1; 10 nucleotides match TRBD2. Germline V gene data show CDR1 as SGHAT and CDR2 as FQDESV (reference sequence). Trimming cost V 5 bases and J 8 bases; bases outside gene matches: 9. The CDR3 sequence is 15 residues long. CDR3 region: CASSPSGRANDEQFF. The CDR3 DNA reads as TGTGCCAGCAGCCCCAGCGGGAGGGCCAACGATGAGCAGTTCTTC. The whole variable domain, filled in from reference TRBV11-1 and TRBJ2-1, reads EAEVAQSPRYKITEKSQAVAFWCDPISGHATLYWYRQILGQGPELLVQFQDESVVDDSQLPKDRFSAERLKGVDSTLKIQPAELGDSAMYLCASSPSGRANDEQFFGPGTRLTVL.

The gene calls are TRBV15 and TRBJ1-6; 8 bases map to TRBD1. With V trimmed by 3 bases and J by 8 bases, 15 bases remained unmatched. The V gene's germline CDR1 is LNHNV and CDR2 YYDKDF (reference sequence). The CDR3 contains 18 residues. The DNA for the CDR3 is TGTGCCACCAGCAGGGGTCTAGACAGGGGCTTCGGGGATTCACCCCTCCACTTT. It is translated as CATSRGLDRGFGDSPLHF.

This chain uses TRBV28 with TRBJ2-7; 8 nucleotides align to TRBD2. Germline V gene sequence: CDR1 MDHEN, CDR2 SYDVKM. The CDR3 totals 14 residues. V trimming: 8 bases; J trimming: 5 bases; junction bases outside the gene matches: 11. CDR3 nucleotides: TGTGCCAGCCTACCAAGCGGGAGTCTCCACGAGCAGTACTTC. Translation gives CASLPSGSLHEQYF.

The chain employs TRBV4-1 and TRBJ2-7, with D unresolved. Trimming took 6 bases from V and 1 from J, leaving 13 bases between them. CDR3 length: 14 residues. Germline lookup yields CDR1 MGHRA and CDR2 YSYEKL. This CDR3 is CASRPGALSYEQYF. Here the CDR3 DNA reads TGCGCCAGCAGACCGGGTGCCTTATCCTACGAGCAGTACTTC.

The chain couples TRBV7-8 to TRBJ2-4, with 7 bases that match TRBD1. The CDR3 totals 19 residues. V lost 1 base and J lost 0; bases outside the gene matches: 12. CDR1 and CDR2 from the germline V gene are SGHVS and FQNEAQ. The CDR3 loop is CASSLGSFGQALAKNIQYF. CDR3 sequence (DNA): TGTGCCAGCAGCTTAGGCTCTTTTGGACAGGCGCTAGCCAAAAACATTCAGTACTTC. Full variable domain (outside the CDR3, taken from reference TRBV7-8 and TRBJ2-4): GAGVSQSPRYKVAKRGQDVALRCDPISGHVSLFWYQQALGQGPEFLTYFQNEAQLDKSGLPSDRFFAERPEGSVSTLKIQRTQQEDSAVYLCASSLGSFGQALAKNIQYFGAGTRLSVL.

The V and J genes are TRBV6-5 and TRBJ1-6; D unresolved. The germline CDR1 and CDR2 sequences are MNHEY and SVGAGI. This CDR3 has 12 residues. V was clipped by 6 bases and J by 7 bases, with 7 bases between them. The CDR3 loop reads CASRVGNSPLHF. CDR3 nucleotide sequence: TGTGCCAGCAGGGTCGGGAATTCACCCCTCCACTTT.

V is TRBV19 and J is TRBJ2-1, with a possible D match to TRBD2 (6 bases). V gave up 3 bases and J gave up 5 bases, with 8 bases separating them. There are 13 residues in the CDR3. Germline loops: CDR1 LNHDA, CDR2 SQIVND (reference sequence). The CDR3 region is CASSMGLHNEQFF. As DNA, the CDR3 is TGTGCCAGTAGTATGGGACTGCACAATGAGCAGTTCTTC.

The chain carries TRBV7-2 and TRBJ2-5, with 8 bases aligning to TRBD2. The germline V gene encodes CDR1 SGHTA and CDR2 FQGNSA. The CDR3 consists of 15 residues. The V segment lost 5 bases and the J segment 11 bases; nucleotides outside the gene matches: 16. Here the CDR3 reads CASSPLVSGAAWQYF. The CDR3 DNA reads as TGTGCCAGCAGCCCGTTGGTTAGCGGGGCAGCTTGGCAGTACTTC.

The J gene is TRBJ2-7, the V gene TRBV27; 10 bases match TRBD2. The CDR3 is made up of 16 amino acids. Unmatched junction bases numbered 11, after V lost 5 bases and J lost 4 bases. Germline V gene sequence: CDR1 MNHEY, CDR2 SMNVEV (reference sequence). The CDR3 reads CASSPRVSGRSYEQYF. The CDR3 bases are TGTGCCAGCAGTCCCCGTGTTAGCGGGAGGAGTTACGAGCAGTACTTC.

The chain uses TRBV7-9 and TRBJ1-5; maybe TRBD1 (5 bases). This CDR3 contains 14 residues. Germline CDR1 reads SEHNR; CDR2 reads FQNEAQ (reference sequence). Between the trimmed V and J ends, which lost 1 base and 2 bases, there was a span of 6 bases. CDR3 coding DNA: TGTGCCAGCAGCTTAGGGGGGGGCAATCAGCCCCAGCATTTT. As protein: CASSLGGGNQPQHF.